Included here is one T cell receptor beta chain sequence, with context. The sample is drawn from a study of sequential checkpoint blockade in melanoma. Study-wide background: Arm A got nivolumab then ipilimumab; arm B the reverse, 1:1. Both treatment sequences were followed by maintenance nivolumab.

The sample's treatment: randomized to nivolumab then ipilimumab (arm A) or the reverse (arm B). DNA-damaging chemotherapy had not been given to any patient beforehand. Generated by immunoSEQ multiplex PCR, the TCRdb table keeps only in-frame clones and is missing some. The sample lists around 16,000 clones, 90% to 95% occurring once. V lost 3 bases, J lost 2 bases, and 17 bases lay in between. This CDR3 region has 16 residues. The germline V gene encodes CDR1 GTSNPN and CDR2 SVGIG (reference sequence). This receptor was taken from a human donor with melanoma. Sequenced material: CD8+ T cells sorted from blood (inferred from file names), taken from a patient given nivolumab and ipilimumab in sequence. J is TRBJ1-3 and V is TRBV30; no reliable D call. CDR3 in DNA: TGTGCCTGGAGCGAAAAATACATATTAACTGGAAACACCATATATTTT. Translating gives CAWSEKYILTGNTIYF. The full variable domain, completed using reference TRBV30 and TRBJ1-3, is SQTIHQWPATLVQPVGSPLSLECTVEGTSNPNLYWYRQAAGRGLQLLFYSVGIGQISSEVPQNLSASRPQDRQFILSSKKLLLSDSGFYLCAWSEKYILTGNTIYFGEGSWLTVV.